Each of the 21 T cell receptor beta chains below was sequenced from the same sample in a study of CD8+ T cells in alopecia areata. Extracted RNA was reverse transcribed, and the resulting cDNA served as sequencing template. Profiled with immunoSEQ multiplex PCR; TCRdb holds only in-frame clones, not every one. Of around 150,000 clones listed, more than 55% are singletons. Specimen: CD8+ T cells sorted from blood. These receptors all come from a human donor in good health.

The chain employs TRBV4-1 and TRBJ2-3; 9 bases are shared with TRBD2. This CDR3 is built from 16 residues. J gave up 2 bases and V 5 bases, and 8 bases lay outside the gene matches. CDR1 is MGHRA, CDR2 YSYEKL, per germline. CDR3 sequence reads: CASSVLAGPPTDTQYF. In nucleotides, the CDR3 is TGCGCCAGCAGCGTGCTAGCGGGACCCCCCACAGATACGCAGTATTTT.

This rearrangement joins TRBV9 to TRBJ2-1; D remains ambiguous. The CDR3 has 11 amino acids. Germline V gene lookup returns CDR1 SGDLS and CDR2 YYNGEE. V lost 3 bases, J lost 8 bases, and 6 bases lay in between. The CDR3 DNA follows: TGTGCCAGCAGCGCGGGTGATGAGCAGTTCTTC. It specifies CASSAGDEQFF. Supplemented by reference TRBV9 and TRBJ2-1, the full variable domain reads DSGVTQTPKHLITATGQRVTLRCSPRSGDLSVYWYQQSLDQGLQFLIQYYNGEERAKGNILERFSAQQFPDLHSELNLSSLELGDSALYFCASSAGDEQFFGPGTRLTVL.

The chain is built from TRBV30 and TRBJ1-3, with D perhaps matching TRBD1 (5 bases). Trimming removed 3 bases at V and 4 bases at J, with 10 bases between. CDR3 length equals 13 residues. CDR1 and CDR2 from the germline V gene are GTSNPN and SVGIG (reference sequence). Here the CDR3 reads CAWSPGPGNTIYF. CDR3 in DNA: TGTGCCTGGAGCCCGGGACCAGGAAACACCATATATTTT.

This clone was found a few times. The chain recombines TRBV2 with TRBJ2-5, with D possibly TRBD1 on 5 matching bases. Germline CDR1 is SNHLY and CDR2 is FYNNEI. This CDR3 is built from 11 residues. The V end lost 7 bases, the J end lost 4 bases, and 7 bases lay between the germline ends. The CDR3 loop reads CASMGRETQYF. The CDR3 DNA reads as TGTGCCAGCATGGGGCGAGAGACCCAGTACTTC.

The chain recombines TRBV28 with TRBJ2-7; D gene uncertain. The germline V and J ends were trimmed by 3 bases and 6 bases, with 9 bases remaining between them. CDR1 is MDHEN, CDR2 SYDVKM, per germline. The CDR3 consists of 12 residues. CDR3 amino acids: CASSLRRSEQYF. The CDR3 region has the DNA TGTGCCAGCAGTTTGCGTCGTAGCGAGCAGTACTTC.

This clone was observed a few times. The chain has TRBV6-6 and TRBJ2-1; D not certain. Germline-derived CDR1 and CDR2 are MNHNY and SVGAGI (reference sequence). V was shortened by 4 bases and J by 6 bases, with 1 base between the two germline ends. The CDR3 loop spans 10 amino acids. This CDR3 is CASSSNEQFF. CDR3 DNA sequence: TGTGCCAGCAGTTCCAATGAGCAGTTCTTC.

V gene TRBV28 combines with J gene TRBJ2-7, with D maybe TRBD2 (5 bases). The germline V gene encodes CDR1 MDHEN and CDR2 SYDVKM. CDR3 length equals 12 residues. V was clipped by 6 bases and J by 4 bases, with 10 bases between them. CDR3 residues: CASSSGSYEQYF. The CDR3 nucleotides read TGTGCCAGCAGCTCGGGGTCTTACGAGCAGTACTTC. The full variable domain, completed using reference TRBV28 and TRBJ2-7, is DVKVTQSSRYLVKRTGEKVFLECVQDMDHENMFWYRQDPGLGLRLIYFSYDVKMKEKGDIPEGYSVSREKKERFSLILESASTNQTSMYLCASSSGSYEQYFGPGTRLTVT.

The V and J genes are TRBV4-1 and TRBJ2-7; TRBD2 matches at 7 bases. Per germline, CDR1 MGHRA and CDR2 YSYEKL. After removal of 1 base from V and 6 bases from J, the junction contained 6 bases not matched to a gene. The CDR3 is 14 residues long. CDR3 DNA: TGCGCCAGCAGCCAAGTGGCCAGGGAGGGCGAGCAGTACTTC. Translation gives CASSQVAREGEQYF.

V and J are TRBV5-1 and TRBJ2-4; 9 bases line up with TRBD1. V gave up 0 bases and J gave up 8 bases; unmatched junction bases: 6. This CDR3 has 15 amino acids. CDR1 is SGHRS and CDR2 is YFSETQ in the germline V gene. CDR3 region: CASSLGDRAADIQYF. CDR3 nucleotide sequence: TGCGCCAGCAGCTTGGGGGACAGGGCCGCTGACATTCAGTACTTC.

The J gene is TRBJ1-1, the V gene TRBV7-9, with TRBD1 identical over 7 bases. CDR1 SEHNR and CDR2 FQNEAQ come from the germline V gene (reference sequence). The CDR3 spans 14 residues. The ends lost 4 bases at V and 1 base at J; junction bases unmatched: 3. The CDR3 reads CASSSGQSNTEAFF. In nucleotides, the CDR3 is TGTGCCAGCAGCTCGGGACAGTCGAACACTGAAGCTTTCTTT.

The chain recombines TRBV19 with TRBJ1-5, with 8 bases lining up with TRBD1. V trimming: 5 bases; J trimming: 0 bases; junction bases outside the gene matches: 6. The CDR3 has 16 residues. Germline CDR1 and CDR2: LNHDA and SQIVND (reference sequence). CDR3 sequence reads: CASSSRTGRSNQPQHF. The DNA for the CDR3 is TGTGCCAGTAGTTCCCGGACAGGGCGTAGCAATCAGCCCCAGCATTTT.

This chain uses TRBV4-1 with TRBJ1-2; no reliable D call. Germline V gives CDR1 MGHRA, CDR2 YSYEKL. CDR3 length: 17 residues. Trimming cost V 0 bases and J 0 bases, with 14 bases left between them. Here the CDR3 reads CASSQERLSGANYGYTF. The CDR3 DNA is TGCGCCAGCAGCCAAGAGCGGCTATCTGGAGCTAACTATGGCTACACCTTC.

The J gene is TRBJ2-1, the V gene TRBV6-5; D ambiguous. Germline V CDR1 and CDR2: MNHEY, SVGAGI. The CDR3 consists of 13 residues. V lost 0 bases and J 8 bases, leaving 8 bases between the germline ends. DNA for the CDR3: TGTGCCAGCAGTTACTCGAAGATTCATGAGCAGTTCTTC. It specifies CASSYSKIHEQFF.

The genes are TRBV5-1 and TRBJ1-1, with D unclear. CDR1 SGHRS and CDR2 YFSETQ come from the germline V gene. Trimming removed 2 bases from V and 1 base from J, with 9 bases in between. This CDR3 is 14 amino acids long. The CDR3 here is CASSFRRWNTEAFF. The DNA for the CDR3 is TGCGCCAGCAGCTTCCGACGGTGGAACACTGAAGCTTTCTTT.

The chain combines TRBV18 with TRBJ2-3, with D possibly being TRBD2 (6 bases). Germline V gene lookup returns CDR1 KGHSH and CDR2 LQKENI. V gave up 6 bases and J gave up 4 bases, with 11 bases separating them. The CDR3 is 13 amino acids. CDR3 nucleotides: TGTGCCAGCTCCCACGGGGGAGCAGATACGCAGTATTTT. It encodes CASSHGGADTQYF.

The rearrangement links TRBV29-1 to TRBJ2-7; 11 bases fit TRBD1. With 4 bases clipped from V and 3 bases from J, the junction kept 2 bases outside the gene matches. CDR3 length equals 13 residues. CDR1 and CDR2 (germline): SQVTM, ANQGSEA. CDR3 bases: TGCAGCGTTGTCGGGACAGGGGGCTACGAGCAGTACTTC. Its protein is CSVVGTGGYEQYF.

The chain has TRBV29-1 and TRBJ2-2; a possible D gene is TRBD1 (6 bases). Trimming removed 1 base at V and 5 bases at J, with 20 bases between. The V gene's germline CDR1 is SQVTM and CDR2 ANQGSEA. The CDR3 sequence is 17 residues long. The CDR3 DNA reads TGCAGCGTTGAAGCCAGGGGCCGACGGGTTGGGACCGGGGAGCTGTTTTTT. Translated, it gives CSVEARGRRVGTGELFF.

The V call is TRBV25-1, the J call TRBJ1-4; D is ambiguous. CDR1 and CDR2 (germline): MGHDK, SYGVNS. The CDR3 is 13 residues long. Trimming took off 4 bases at V and 8 bases at J, with 11 bases between the two ends. CDR3 sequence: CASSGAQEEKLFF. The CDR3, as DNA: TGTGCCAGCAGTGGGGCTCAGGAGGAAAAACTGTTTTTT.

The V and J genes are TRBV4-1 and TRBJ2-3; no reliable D call. The ends were cut back, 1 base at V and 0 bases at J, with 8 bases in the middle. CDR1 is MGHRA and CDR2 is YSYEKL in the germline V gene. The CDR3 runs 15 residues. CDR3 sequence reads: CASSQVLVSTDTQYF. The CDR3 DNA reads TGCGCCAGCAGCCAAGTCCTAGTTAGCACAGATACGCAGTATTTT.

V is TRBV19 and J is TRBJ2-4, with D unresolved. The CDR3 loop spans 14 amino acids. CDR1 and CDR2 (germline): LNHDA, SQIVND (reference sequence). The V and J ends lost 0 bases and 8 bases respectively, with 11 bases between them. The CDR3 coding sequence is TGTGCCAGTAGTATAGAAGGAAGGGCTGACATTCAGTACTTC. Encoded protein: CASSIEGRADIQYF.

This clone showed up just a few times. V and J are TRBV29-1 and TRBJ2-4, with TRBD2 matching 12 bases. From germline, CDR1 is SQVTM and CDR2 ANQGSEA. The CDR3 sequence is 16 residues long. V was pared by 4 bases and J by 2 bases, with 6 bases of the junction left unmatched. CDR3 sequence (DNA): TGCAGCGTTGTAACGACTAGCGGGAGTCCCAAAAACATTCAGTACTTC. Amino acids: CSVVTTSGSPKNIQYF.